The sequence of this TCR beta chain was determined in a study of T cell responses to AZD1222 COVID-19 vaccine. Generated by immunoSEQ multiplex PCR, the TCRdb table keeps only in-frame clones and is missing some. The sample lists approximately 140,000 clones, about nine tenths occurring once. Concerning this clone itself: As yet, its antigen is unknown.

Germline-derived CDR1 and CDR2 are MNHEY and SVGEGT. The V gene lost 4 bases and the J gene lost 5 bases, with 15 bases spanning the gap. The CDR3 extends over 14 amino acids. Study-wide results and limits: The sample set comprised mostly white British donors with more females, and clonal diversity was possibly underestimated. CD4 TCRs associated with vaccination spanned spike, dominating at 160-218 and 743-854. In all cases, repertoires were sampled only after the peak T cell response.

The chain has TRBV6-2 or TRBV6-3 and TRBJ2-7; perhaps TRBD1 as D (5 bases). The clonotype comes from an adult in good health. The material sequenced was peripheral blood, taken on day 0 of AZD1222 vaccination. The CDR3 loop is CASSFSAAGNEQYF. CDR3 coding DNA: TGTGCCAGCAGTTTTTCGGCGGCAGGGAACGAGCAGTACTTC.